The clone carrying this TCR beta chain was counted between two and nine times. What it recognizes is unknown. This record belongs to a study of blood T cells in healthy people across ages. Study-wide findings and caveats: Significant beta diversity loss was already apparent by age approximately 38, declining roughly linearly.

Through a sample-barcoded 5' primer and a J-beta primer mix, a second PCR was run for about 7 to 12 cycles. TCRdb passed the 5' RACE reads through MiXCR, listing each CDR3 protein once. The top ten hold 7% to 9% of the sample, which has around 1,500,000 distinct CDR3 sequences, over 25% seen once. Germline trimming cut 4 bases from V and 4 bases from J; bases unmatched to any gene: 11. Germline V gene sequence: CDR1 MNHEY, CDR2 SVGEGT. This CDR3 is built from 17 residues. The receptor was isolated from a woman aged 30 to 39 in good health. The chain is built from TRBV6-2 or TRBV6-3 and TRBJ2-1, with TRBD2 identical over 9 bases. Sequenced sample: blood. CDR3 in DNA: TGTGCCAGCAGTTTCCCCGGGGGACTAGCCACTTACAATGAGCAGTTCTTC. Protein product: CASSFPGGLATYNEQFF.